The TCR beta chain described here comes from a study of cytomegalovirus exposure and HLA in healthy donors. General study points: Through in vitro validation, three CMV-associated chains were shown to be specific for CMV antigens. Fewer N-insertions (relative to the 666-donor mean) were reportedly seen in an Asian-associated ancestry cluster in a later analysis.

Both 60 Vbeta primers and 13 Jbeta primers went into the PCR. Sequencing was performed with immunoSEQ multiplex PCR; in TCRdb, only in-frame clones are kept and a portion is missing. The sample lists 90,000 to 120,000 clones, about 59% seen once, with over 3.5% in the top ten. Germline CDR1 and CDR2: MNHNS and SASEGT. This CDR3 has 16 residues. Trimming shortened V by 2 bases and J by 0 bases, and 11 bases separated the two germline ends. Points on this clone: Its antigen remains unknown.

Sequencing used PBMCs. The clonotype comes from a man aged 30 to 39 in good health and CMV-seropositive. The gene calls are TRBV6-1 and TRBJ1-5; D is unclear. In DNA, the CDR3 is TGTGCCAGCAGTGAAATCGAACAGTATAGCAATCAGCCCCAGCATTTT. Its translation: CASSEIEQYSNQPQHF.